Sequencing of this TCR beta chain was carried out in a study of early T cells in non-severe SARS-CoV-2 infection. Broader study findings: Clonotype matching in VDJdb favored anti-spike CD8 responses and did not capture private and CD4 specificities.

On this clonotype itself: Its specificity is unknown.

Unique molecular identifiers tagged individual cDNA molecules. TCRdb fed the 5' RACE reads into MiXCR, producing one record per CDR3 protein. Seen here are around 98,000 distinct CDR3 sequences, approximately 10% observed once, and the top ten hold roughly 4.9%. The sequence came from an adult who was a healthcare worker with PCR-confirmed SARS-CoV-2 infection or an uninfected control (not recorded which). Sequenced input: whole blood.

For the CDR3, the DNA is TGTGCCAGCAGCTTAGTCGGGACAGTGGAGACCCAGTACTTC. Amino acids: CASSLVGTVETQYF. The rearrangement uses TRBV7-9 and TRBJ2-5; TRBD1 agrees at 7 bases. This CDR3 region has 14 residues. Germline CDR1 and CDR2: SEHNR and FQNEAQ (reference sequence). V lost 1 base, J lost 5 bases, and 4 bases stayed unmatched.